These T cell receptor beta chains were read from a single sample in a study of blood T cells in healthy people across ages. One entry per CDR3 protein results from TCRdb running MiXCR on the 5' RACE reads. Of fewer than 1,000,000 distinct CDR3 sequences in the sample, more than 35% were seen once. Specimen: blood. Receptors originate from a man older than 75 in good health. CDR3s include the opening cysteine and the closing phenylalanine or tryptophan. The order of the fields is clone size, J gene, D gene, V gene, CDR3 protein, CDR3 DNA. The D gene is left open where the match is weak. Only part of the rows carry a size: once, few, many, or a class if the clone is expanded.

abundance: NA; j_gene: TRBJ2-5; d_gene: NA; v_gene: TRBV5-1; CDR3aa: CASSLGLGAETQYF; CDR3nt: TGCGCCAGCAGCTTGGGGCTGGGAGCAGAGACCCAGTACTTC
abundance: few; j_gene: TRBJ2-7; d_gene: NA; v_gene: TRBV28; CDR3aa: CASKLGAFSPYEQYF; CDR3nt: TGTGCCAGCAAGCTTGGGGCCTTTTCCCCCTACGAGCAGTACTTC
abundance: few; j_gene: TRBJ2-5; d_gene: TRBD1; v_gene: TRBV5-1; CDR3aa: CASSWGQGKETQYF; CDR3nt: TGCGCCAGCAGCTGGGGACAGGGAAAAGAGACCCAGTACTTC
abundance: NA; j_gene: TRBJ1-1; d_gene: TRBD1; v_gene: TRBV29-1; CDR3aa: CSVPARGDSEAFF; CDR3nt: TGCAGCGTTCCCGCCAGGGGGGACTCTGAAGCTTTCTTT
abundance: NA; j_gene: TRBJ2-2; d_gene: NA; v_gene: TRBV20-1; CDR3aa: CSARRGELFF; CDR3nt: TGCAGTGCTAGACGCGGGGAGCTGTTTTTT
abundance: many; j_gene: TRBJ2-3; d_gene: TRBD1; v_gene: TRBV29-1; CDR3aa: CSAVPDRGITDTQYF; CDR3nt: TGCAGCGCCGTACCGGACAGGGGGATTACAGATACGCAGTATTTT
abundance: NA; j_gene: TRBJ2-7; d_gene: TRBD2; v_gene: TRBV2; CDR3aa: CASSREGPELYEQYF; CDR3nt: TGTGCCAGCAGCCGGGAGGGCCCGGAACTCTACGAGCAGTACTTC
abundance: few; j_gene: TRBJ2-7; d_gene: NA; v_gene: TRBV2; CDR3aa: CASKYSGVEQYF; CDR3nt: TGTGCCAGCAAATATTCAGGGGTCGAGCAGTACTTC
abundance: NA; j_gene: TRBJ2-3; d_gene: NA; v_gene: TRBV29-1; CDR3aa: CSVEEHTDTQYF; CDR3nt: TGCAGCGTTGAAGAGCACACAGATACGCAGTATTTT
abundance: NA; j_gene: TRBJ2-7; d_gene: TRBD1; v_gene: TRBV20-1; CDR3aa: CSALRVGGHEQYF; CDR3nt: TGCAGTGCTCTACGGGTAGGGGGCCACGAGCAGTACTTC
abundance: NA; j_gene: TRBJ2-3; d_gene: NA; v_gene: TRBV29-1; CDR3aa: CSVAGFTDTQYF; CDR3nt: TGCAGCGTTGCAGGGTTCACAGATACGCAGTATTTT
abundance: few; j_gene: TRBJ2-7; d_gene: TRBD2; v_gene: TRBV29-1; CDR3aa: CSTEGLAGYNEQYF; CDR3nt: TGCAGCACAGAGGGACTAGCGGGTTACAATGAGCAGTACTTC
abundance: NA; j_gene: TRBJ2-5; d_gene: NA; v_gene: TRBV11-2; CDR3aa: CASSLMGGSVRETQYF; CDR3nt: TGTGCCAGCAGCCTGATGGGGGGTAGCGTTCGAGAGACCCAGTACTTC
abundance: once; j_gene: TRBJ1-2; d_gene: TRBD1; v_gene: TRBV5-1; CDR3aa: CASSLDRDRGRRYGYTF; CDR3nt: TGCGCCAGCAGCTTGGACCGGGACAGGGGGCGGAGGTATGGCTACACCTTC
abundance: few; j_gene: TRBJ2-3; d_gene: NA; v_gene: TRBV7-2; CDR3aa: CASSWRGDSTDTQYF; CDR3nt: TGTGCCAGCAGCTGGAGGGGGGATAGCACAGATACGCAGTATTTT
abundance: NA; j_gene: TRBJ1-1; d_gene: TRBD1; v_gene: TRBV7-2; CDR3aa: CASSFLQGRTMNTEAFF; CDR3nt: TGTGCCAGCAGCTTTTTACAGGGGCGCACCATGAACACTGAAGCTTTCTTT
abundance: NA; j_gene: TRBJ2-1; d_gene: NA; v_gene: TRBV20-1; CDR3aa: CSASSPRWADLTNEQFF; CDR3nt: TGCAGTGCTAGTAGCCCCCGTTGGGCGGATCTAACCAATGAGCAGTTCTTC
abundance: NA; j_gene: TRBJ2-7; d_gene: NA; v_gene: TRBV9; CDR3aa: CASSVGRRVSEQYF; CDR3nt: TGTGCCAGCAGCGTAGGGCGCCGGGTAAGCGAGCAGTACTTC
abundance: NA; j_gene: TRBJ1-1; d_gene: NA; v_gene: TRBV11-3; CDR3aa: CASSPGAVNTEAFF; CDR3nt: TGTGCCAGCAGCCCCGGGGCGGTGAACACTGAAGCTTTCTTT
abundance: NA; j_gene: TRBJ2-1; d_gene: TRBD1; v_gene: TRBV28; CDR3aa: CASSTGTGGFQETQFF; CDR3nt: TGTGCCAGCAGTACCGGGACAGGGGGTTTCCAAGAGACCCAGTTCTTC
abundance: NA; j_gene: TRBJ2-5; d_gene: NA; v_gene: TRBV20-1; CDR3aa: CSAPQGFQETQYF; CDR3nt: TGCAGTGCGCCTCAGGGGTTCCAAGAGACCCAGTACTTC
abundance: many; j_gene: TRBJ2-1; d_gene: TRBD2; v_gene: TRBV20-1; CDR3aa: CSASSAGLAAQRGEQFF; CDR3nt: TGCAGTGCTAGTAGTGCGGGACTAGCGGCCCAGCGGGGTGAGCAGTTCTTC
abundance: NA; j_gene: TRBJ2-1; d_gene: TRBD2; v_gene: TRBV20-1; CDR3aa: CSARKTSCNEQFF; CDR3nt: TGCAGTGCTAGGAAGACTAGCTGCAATGAGCAGTTCTTC
abundance: few; j_gene: TRBJ2-1; d_gene: TRBD1; v_gene: TRBV24-1; CDR3aa: CATSEQKQGSYNEQFF; CDR3nt: TGTGCCACCAGTGAACAAAAACAGGGGTCCTACAATGAGCAGTTCTTC
abundance: NA; j_gene: TRBJ2-5; d_gene: NA; v_gene: TRBV27; CDR3aa: CASSSRGLIQETQYF; CDR3nt: TGTGCCAGCAGTTCGCGGGGACTGATACAAGAGACCCAGTACTTC
abundance: NA; j_gene: TRBJ2-3; d_gene: NA; v_gene: TRBV29-1; CDR3aa: CSVAGTPTDTQYF; CDR3nt: TGCAGCGTTGCCGGAACACCCACAGATACGCAGTATTTT
abundance: many; j_gene: TRBJ2-1; d_gene: TRBD1; v_gene: TRBV6-4; CDR3aa: CASSDSIRDRGHNEQFF; CDR3nt: TGTGCCAGCAGTGACTCTATCAGGGACAGGGGGCACAATGAGCAGTTCTTC
abundance: few; j_gene: TRBJ1-6; d_gene: NA; v_gene: TRBV9; CDR3aa: CASSPRTRNSPLHF; CDR3nt: TGTGCCAGCAGCCCTCGGACACGGAATTCACCCCTCCACTTT
abundance: NA; j_gene: TRBJ2-1; d_gene: TRBD2; v_gene: TRBV4-2; CDR3aa: CASSQENWLAGGVYNEQFF; CDR3nt: TGTGCCAGCAGCCAAGAAAATTGGCTAGCGGGAGGGGTCTACAATGAGCAGTTCTTC
abundance: many; j_gene: TRBJ2-5; d_gene: TRBD2; v_gene: TRBV7-2; CDR3aa: CASSLGSGRPETQYF; CDR3nt: TGTGCCAGCAGCTTAGGTAGCGGGAGGCCAGAGACCCAGTACTTC
abundance: NA; j_gene: TRBJ2-1; d_gene: NA; v_gene: TRBV30; CDR3aa: CAWKSNANEQFF; CDR3nt: TGTGCCTGGAAAAGTAACGCCAATGAGCAGTTCTTC
abundance: NA; j_gene: TRBJ2-3; d_gene: TRBD2; v_gene: TRBV5-4; CDR3aa: CASRSSTSWSTDTQYF; CDR3nt: TGTGCCAGCAGGTCTTCGACTAGCTGGAGCACAGATACGCAGTATTTT
abundance: NA; j_gene: TRBJ2-3; d_gene: NA; v_gene: TRBV20-1; CDR3aa: CSADPIGWGGGTDTQYF; CDR3nt: TGCAGTGCTGACCCGATCGGTTGGGGAGGTGGCACAGATACGCAGTATTTT
abundance: many; j_gene: TRBJ2-1; d_gene: TRBD2; v_gene: TRBV20-1; CDR3aa: CSARGPGLVNEQFF; CDR3nt: TGCAGTGCTAGAGGCCCCGGACTAGTTAACGAGCAGTTCTTC
abundance: few; j_gene: TRBJ2-5; d_gene: NA; v_gene: TRBV4-3; CDR3aa: CASSQDSSHRETQYF; CDR3nt: TGCGCCAGCAGCCAAGATTCAAGTCATAGGGAGACCCAGTACTTC
abundance: NA; j_gene: TRBJ2-5; d_gene: NA; v_gene: TRBV2; CDR3aa: CASVNEKGGEETQYF; CDR3nt: TGTGCCAGCGTCAACGAAAAGGGGGGTGAGGAGACCCAGTACTTC
abundance: many; j_gene: TRBJ2-3; d_gene: TRBD1; v_gene: TRBV29-1; CDR3aa: CSQGVSTDTQYF; CDR3nt: TGCAGCCAGGGGGTCAGCACAGATACGCAGTATTTT
abundance: NA; j_gene: TRBJ2-3; d_gene: NA; v_gene: TRBV20-1; CDR3aa: CSARDGGRNTDTQYF; CDR3nt: TGCAGTGCTAGAGATGGGGGTAGAAACACAGATACGCAGTATTTT
abundance: NA; j_gene: TRBJ2-5; d_gene: NA; v_gene: TRBV4-2; CDR3aa: CASNQDLTRQNEQYF; CDR3nt: TGTGCCAGCAACCAAGATTTGACTCGACAAAATGAGCAGTACTTC
abundance: many; j_gene: TRBJ2-3; d_gene: TRBD1; v_gene: TRBV12-3/TRBV12-4; CDR3aa: CASSPTGGRETQYF; CDR3nt: TGTGCCAGCAGCCCGACAGGGGGCAGAGAGACGCAGTATTTT
abundance: few; j_gene: TRBJ2-1; d_gene: NA; v_gene: TRBV5-1; CDR3aa: CASSFEGGNNEQFF; CDR3nt: TGCGCCAGCAGCTTTGAGGGAGGAAACAATGAGCAGTTCTTC
abundance: NA; j_gene: TRBJ1-5; d_gene: NA; v_gene: TRBV7-2; CDR3aa: CASSLSPDGRGNQPQHF; CDR3nt: TGTGCCAGCAGCTTAAGCCCCGATGGACGGGGCAATCAGCCCCAGCATTTT
abundance: NA; j_gene: TRBJ2-1; d_gene: NA; v_gene: TRBV11-3; CDR3aa: CASSIRGGDSEQFF; CDR3nt: TGTGCCAGCAGCATCCGAGGGGGGGATAGTGAGCAGTTCTTC
abundance: NA; j_gene: TRBJ1-2; d_gene: TRBD1; v_gene: TRBV9; CDR3aa: CACSARGGDGYTF; CDR3nt: TGTGCCTGCAGCGCCAGGGGGGGAGATGGCTACACCTTC
abundance: NA; j_gene: TRBJ2-3; d_gene: TRBD2; v_gene: TRBV20-1; CDR3aa: CSANSGSRADTQYF; CDR3nt: TGCAGTGCAAATAGCGGGAGTAGGGCAGATACGCAGTATTTT
abundance: NA; j_gene: TRBJ2-7; d_gene: TRBD2; v_gene: TRBV3-1; CDR3aa: CASSPRGGPYEQYF; CDR3nt: TGTGCCAGCAGCCCCCGGGGGGGCCCCTACGAGCAGTACTTC
abundance: NA; j_gene: TRBJ2-1; d_gene: TRBD2; v_gene: TRBV6-5; CDR3aa: CASSKGLATYNEQFF; CDR3nt: TGTGCCAGCAGTAAGGGACTAGCGACCTACAATGAGCAGTTCTTC
abundance: NA; j_gene: TRBJ1-2; d_gene: NA; v_gene: TRBV4-2; CDR3aa: CASSQDGLGGEGGYTF; CDR3nt: TGTGCCAGCAGCCAAGATGGTCTCGGAGGGGAGGGTGGCTACACCTTC
abundance: NA; j_gene: TRBJ2-7; d_gene: NA; v_gene: TRBV21-1; CDR3aa: CASSKQGKGYEQYF; CDR3nt: TGTGCCAGCAGCAAACAGGGAAAGGGCTACGAGCAGTACTTC
abundance: NA; j_gene: TRBJ2-7; d_gene: TRBD2; v_gene: TRBV7-9; CDR3aa: CASSSLAGSFCEQYF; CDR3nt: TGTGCCAGCAGCTCCCTAGCGGGATCTTTCTGCGAGCAGTACTTC
abundance: NA; j_gene: TRBJ2-7; d_gene: NA; v_gene: TRBV2; CDR3aa: CASSGGRSSYEQYF; CDR3nt: TGTGCCAGCAGTGGGGGACGGAGCTCCTACGAGCAGTACTTC
abundance: NA; j_gene: TRBJ2-1; d_gene: TRBD1; v_gene: TRBV24-1; CDR3aa: CATSDGRQGAKQFF; CDR3nt: TGTGCCACCAGTGATGGGCGACAGGGTGCTAAGCAGTTCTTC
abundance: NA; j_gene: TRBJ2-3; d_gene: NA; v_gene: TRBV30; CDR3aa: CALLKGDTQYF; CDR3nt: TGTGCCTTACTTAAGGGAGATACGCAGTATTTT
abundance: NA; j_gene: TRBJ2-1; d_gene: TRBD2; v_gene: TRBV3-1; CDR3aa: CASSQGAGAYNEQFF; CDR3nt: TGTGCCAGCAGCCAAGGGGCGGGAGCGTACAATGAGCAGTTCTTC
abundance: NA; j_gene: TRBJ2-3; d_gene: TRBD2; v_gene: TRBV7-8; CDR3aa: CVSSYPTGTIGDTQYF; CDR3nt: TGTGTCAGCAGCTACCCAACCGGGACTATAGGGGATACGCAGTATTTT
abundance: NA; j_gene: TRBJ2-1; d_gene: NA; v_gene: TRBV20-1; CDR3aa: CSASKVSRNEQFF; CDR3nt: TGCAGTGCTAGTAAGGTATCGAGAAATGAGCAGTTCTTC
abundance: few; j_gene: TRBJ2-3; d_gene: TRBD1; v_gene: TRBV5-6; CDR3aa: CASSLWTGVGDTQYF; CDR3nt: TGTGCCAGCAGCTTGTGGACAGGGGTGGGAGATACGCAGTATTTT
abundance: NA; j_gene: TRBJ2-5; d_gene: TRBD1; v_gene: TRBV15; CDR3aa: CATSIPGQGKQETQYF; CDR3nt: TGTGCCACCAGCATACCCGGACAGGGCAAACAAGAGACCCAGTACTTC
abundance: many; j_gene: TRBJ2-1; d_gene: NA; v_gene: TRBV29-1; CDR3aa: CSVARGGAGEQFF; CDR3nt: TGCAGCGTCGCGAGGGGGGGGGCGGGAGAGCAGTTCTTC